The 9 T cell receptor beta chains below come from one sample, sequenced in a study of cytomegalovirus exposure and HLA in healthy donors. Researchers ran the PCR with 60 Vbeta and 13 Jbeta primers. Using immunoSEQ multiplex PCR, the repertoire was profiled, and TCRdb retains in-frame clones only, with some absent. The sample yields 100,000 to 150,000 clones, approximately 80% seen once. Material: PBMCs. The receptors were sampled from a man aged 35-49 years in good health and CMV-seronegative.

The V call is TRBV7-2, the J call TRBJ2-7, with 9 bases fitting TRBD2. The CDR3 contains 18 residues. Trimming took 5 bases from V and 1 from J; bases not matched to a gene: 15. Looked up from germline, CDR1 is SGHTA and CDR2 is FQGNSA. The CDR3 sequence is CASSPKSAGGPRSYEQYF. The CDR3 DNA sequence: TGTGCCAGCAGCCCCAAGTCGGCGGGGGGGCCGAGATCCTACGAGCAGTACTTC.

This sequence joins TRBV5-6 and TRBJ2-1; 11 bases agree with TRBD2. There are 18 residues in the CDR3. V was pared by 1 base and J by 7 bases, with 13 bases of the junction left unmatched. Germline CDR1 reads SGHDT; CDR2 reads YYEEEE. The CDR3 loop reads CASSLWPFSSGGPNEQFF. As DNA, the CDR3 is TGTGCCAGCAGCTTGTGGCCGTTCTCTAGCGGGGGGCCGAATGAGCAGTTCTTC.

CDR3: CASSQATGGSLVYEQYF. The CDR3 bases are TGCGCCAGCAGCCAAGCCACAGGGGGCAGTTTAGTCTACGAGCAGTACTTC. The chain recombines TRBV4-3 with TRBJ2-7, with 9 bases fitting TRBD1. The germline V gene encodes CDR1 LGHNA and CDR2 YSLEER. Trimming at V came to 1 base and at J to 3 bases, leaving 10 bases not matched to a gene. The CDR3 extends over 17 amino acids.

V gene TRBV28 combines with J gene TRBJ1-6; D gene ambiguous. Germline assignment: CDR1 MDHEN and CDR2 SYDVKM. V lost 6 bases to trimming and J lost 0 bases, with 12 bases between them. The CDR3 has 16 residues. The CDR3 loop reads CASRSNWSSYNSPLHF. The CDR3 DNA sequence: TGTGCCAGCAGATCCAACTGGAGCTCCTATAATTCACCCCTCCACTTT.

This clone was counted between two and nine times. This chain joins TRBV19 and TRBJ1-6; perhaps TRBD1 as D (5 bases). Germline loops: CDR1 LNHDA, CDR2 SQIVND (reference sequence). CDR3 length: 14 residues. Deletions cut 3 bases from V and 8 bases from J, with 11 bases between. The CDR3 loop reads CASSIAGRDSPLHF. DNA for the CDR3: TGTGCCAGTAGTATCGCAGGGAGGGATTCACCCCTCCACTTT.

V is TRBV27 and J is TRBJ1-5, with TRBD1 matching 9 bases. The CDR3 is 15 amino acids. The junction had 8 bases not matched to a gene; V was cut back by 6 bases and J by 5 bases. Germline assignment: CDR1 MNHEY and CDR2 SMNVEV (reference sequence). CDR3 loop: CASSQGTGPDQPQHF. Written as DNA, the CDR3 is TGTGCCAGCAGCCAAGGGACAGGGCCCGATCAGCCCCAGCATTTT.

V and J are TRBV6-1 and TRBJ2-1; the D gene is possibly TRBD2 (6 bases). Trimming left V 3 bases short and J 6 bases short, with 15 bases between. CDR1 is MNHNS, CDR2 SASEGT, per germline. The CDR3 runs to 15 residues. CDR3 sequence (DNA): TGTGCCAGCAGTGAGGGACTCCGGAGGGGCAATGAGCAGTTCTTC. It specifies CASSEGLRRGNEQFF.

The CDR3 loop reads CASSQLTGYSYEQYF. CDR3 DNA: TGCGCCAGCAGCCAACTGACAGGGTACAGTTACGAGCAGTACTTC. The chain uses TRBV4-3 and TRBJ2-7; 7 bases are a match to TRBD1. V dropped 2 bases and J dropped 4; count of bases not matched to a gene: 8. This CDR3 is built from 15 residues. Germline V gene lookup returns CDR1 LGHNA and CDR2 YSLEER.

This clone appeared a single time. The chain uses TRBV7-6 and TRBJ2-1, with 9 nucleotides matching TRBD1. Germline V gene sequence: CDR1 SGHVS, CDR2 FNYEAQ. The CDR3 length is 15 residues. Germline trimming cut 1 base from V and 3 bases from J; bases unmatched to any gene: 1. The DNA for the CDR3 is TGTGCCAGCAGCTTAGGACAGGGGGTCTACAATGAGCAGTTCTTC. This gives the protein CASSLGQGVYNEQFF. Combining the CDR3 with reference TRBV7-6 and TRBJ2-1 gives the whole variable domain GAGVSQSPRYKVTKRGQDVALRCDPISGHVSLYWYRQALGQGPEFLTYFNYEAQQDKSGLPNDRFSAERPEGSISTLTIQRTEQRDSAMYRCASSLGQGVYNEQFFGPGTRLTVL.